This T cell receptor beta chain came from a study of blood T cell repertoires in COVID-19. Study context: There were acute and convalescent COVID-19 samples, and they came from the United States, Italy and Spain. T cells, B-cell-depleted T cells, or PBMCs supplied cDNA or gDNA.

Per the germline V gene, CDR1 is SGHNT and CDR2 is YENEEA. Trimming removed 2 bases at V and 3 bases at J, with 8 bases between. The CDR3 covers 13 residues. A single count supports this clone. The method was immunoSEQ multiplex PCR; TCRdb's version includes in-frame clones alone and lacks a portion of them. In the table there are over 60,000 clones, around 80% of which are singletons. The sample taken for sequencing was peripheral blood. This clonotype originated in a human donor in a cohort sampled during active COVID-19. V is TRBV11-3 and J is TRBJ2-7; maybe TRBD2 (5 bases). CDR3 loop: CASSLYAGYEQYF. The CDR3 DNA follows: TGTGCCAGCAGCTTATACGCGGGCTACGAGCAGTACTTC.